The rows below give T cell receptor beta chains drawn from one sample of a study of T-cell memory formation after mild COVID-19. TCRdb redid the calling of the 5' RACE reads with MiXCR, one entry per CDR3 protein. This table has 350,000 to 500,000 distinct CDR3 sequences, approximately 19% appearing once. The sequenced material came from PBMCs or a T cell subset sorted from them (not recorded which). The receptors were sampled from a man younger than 35 who had mild COVID-19 (a few samples of this study predate the infection). Cell type and time point are not known. Both conserved end residues are part of each CDR3. Fields, in order: V gene, CDR3 length, J gene, clone size, D gene, CDR3 DNA, CDR3 protein. The D gene is left open where the match is weak. Only some rows state a clone size, as once, few, many or a class for expanded clones.

>TRBV25-1|14|TRBJ2-3|few|-
TGTGCCAGCAGTCAGGTTGGAGGCACAGATACGCAGTATTTT
CASSQVGGTDTQYF
>TRBV4-3|16|TRBJ2-5|-|-
TGCGCCAGCAGCCAAGACTATGGGCCCCCTCTGGAGACCCAGTACTTC
CASSQDYGPPLETQYF
>TRBV9|18|TRBJ1-3|few|TRBD1
TGTGCCAGCAGCGTAGCTACGGGGACAGGGGAGTATGGAAACACCATATATTTT
CASSVATGTGEYGNTIYF
>TRBV4-3|15|TRBJ2-7|few|-
TGCGCCAGCAGCCAAGTGGCTTCCTTGACCTACGAGCAGTACTTC
CASSQVASLTYEQYF
>TRBV6-2/TRBV6-3|13|TRBJ2-1|many|-
TGTGCCAGCAGTTCTTTAAGGTACAATGAGCAGTTCTTC
CASSSLRYNEQFF
>TRBV7-2|15|TRBJ2-3|few|-
TGTGCCAGCAGCTCCGACTACCTACGCACAGATACGCAGTATTTT
CASSSDYLRTDTQYF
>TRBV5-1|15|TRBJ2-3|many|TRBD1
TGCGCCAGCAAAGATGGGACAGGGGCTACAGATACGCAGTATTTT
CASKDGTGATDTQYF
>TRBV5-6|14|TRBJ2-5|-|-
TGTGCCAGCAGCTTGAGGGCACTACAAGAGACCCAGTACTTC
CASSLRALQETQYF
>TRBV7-2|15|TRBJ1-2|-|-
TGTGCCAGCAGCTTATCTAAGGGTGTAGAATATGGCTACACCTTC
CASSLSKGVEYGYTF
>TRBV2|13|TRBJ1-1|-|-
TGTGCCAGCAGTGAAACAGCACGGGAAGGTGCTTTCTTT
CASSETAREGAFF
>TRBV7-9|16|TRBJ2-2|-|TRBD2
TGTGCCAGCAGCTCCGGGGGGGACACGAACACCGGGGAGCTGTTTTTT
CASSSGGDTNTGELFF
>TRBV7-9|15|TRBJ2-5|few|TRBD1
TGTGCCAGCAGCGCCTGGACAGGGGGCATGGAGACCCAGTACTTC
CASSAWTGGMETQYF
>TRBV27|14|TRBJ1-2|-|-
TGTGCCAGCAGTCCCCCGGGCAGGTACTATGGCTACACCTTC
CASSPPGRYYGYTF
>TRBV19|12|TRBJ1-2|few|-
TGTGCCACCCACTCCCCCGTCTATGGCTACACCTTC
CATHSPVYGYTF
>TRBV5-1|13|TRBJ1-1|-|-
TGCGCCAGCAACAGGGAGGTGGACACTGAAGCTTTCTTT
CASNREVDTEAFF
>TRBV27|14|TRBJ2-5|-|-
TGTGCCAGCAGTTTATCCCCCGTCCAAGAGACCCAGTACTTC
CASSLSPVQETQYF
>TRBV30|11|TRBJ2-7|-|TRBD1
TGTGCCTGGAGGGCGGGACAGGGCCTGGACTTC
CAWRAGQGLDF
>TRBV5-1|13|TRBJ2-3|-|-
TGCGCCAGCAGCTTGGATTACACAGATACGCAGTATTTT
CASSLDYTDTQYF
>TRBV7-9|12|TRBJ2-5|many|-
TGTGCCAGCAGCCCGGAAGGGGAGACCCAGTACTTC
CASSPEGETQYF
>TRBV5-1|14|TRBJ2-3|few|-
TGCGCCAGCACCCCAGGGGGGGGAGGAGATACGCAGTATTTT
CASTPGGGGDTQYF
>TRBV5-6|15|TRBJ2-1|few|-
TGTGCCAGCAGCTTGTCCTTGGGGATATACAATGAGCAGTTCTTC
CASSLSLGIYNEQFF
>TRBV6-2/TRBV6-3|14|TRBJ2-7|many|TRBD1
TGTGCCAGCAGTTACGGGACAGGGCGCTACGAGCAGTACTTC
CASSYGTGRYEQYF
>TRBV7-6|15|TRBJ1-2|few|-
TGTGCCAGCAGCCACTACAAGGCGACTGACTATGGCTACACCTTC
CASSHYKATDYGYTF
>TRBV6-6|14|TRBJ2-7|-|TRBD2
TGTGCCAGCAGTTTTAGCGGGGAGGGGTACGAGCAGTACTTC
CASSFSGEGYEQYF
>TRBV7-9|13|TRBJ2-1|-|-
TGTGCCAGCAGCTTAGACCTAGCTCTTGAGCAGTTCTTC
CASSLDLALEQFF
>TRBV9|15|TRBJ2-4|-|TRBD1
TGTGCCAGCAGCTCACGGACAGGGGACAAAAACATTCAGTACTTC
CASSSRTGDKNIQYF
>TRBV28|14|TRBJ2-7|-|-
TGTGCCAGCAGACCTTCAGGGGTATCCTACGAGCAGTACTTC
CASRPSGVSYEQYF
>TRBV7-9|13|TRBJ2-3|-|-
TGTGCCAGCAGCTTAGCGTACGCAGATACGCAGTATTTT
CASSLAYADTQYF
>TRBV7-2|14|TRBJ2-7|-|TRBD2
TGTGCCAGCACCCGGACTAGCGGGGTCTACGAGCAGTACTTC
CASTRTSGVYEQYF
>TRBV4-3|14|TRBJ2-2|few|-
TGCGCCAGCAGCCCTCGACTCTACACCGGGGAGCTGTTTTTT
CASSPRLYTGELFF
>TRBV5-1|19|TRBJ2-1|-|TRBD2
TGCGCCAGCAGCCTGACCGGAGGACTAGCGGGCCGCTCCTACAATGAGCAGTTCTTC
CASSLTGGLAGRSYNEQFF